The 30 T cell receptor beta chains in this list originate from one sample, sequenced in a study of regulatory T cells in long-lasting Graves disease. The time point here: newly diagnosed GD, antithyroid drugs for less than 3 months. RNA isolated from PBMCs was used to make the TCR library. iRepertoire HTBI primers and Arm-PCR of CDR3 regions built TCR beta libraries. From the multiplex PCR reads, TCRdb called clonotypes with MiXCR, one entry per CDR3 protein. The sample contains over 500,000 distinct CDR3 sequences, roughly 16% of which appear only once. The sample was also linked to a second study, of T cells in Graves' hyperthyroidism and ophthalmopathy.

The starting material was peripheral blood mononuclear cells (PBMCs), obtained at new diagnosis, from a patient treated with antithyroid drugs. These receptors all come from a man in his late teens or twenties with Graves disease.

This clonotype was counted between two and nine times. The chain employs TRBV19 and TRBJ1-5, with D perhaps matching TRBD1 (5 bases). The V gene's germline CDR1 is LNHDA and CDR2 SQIVND (reference sequence). CDR3 length equals 16 residues. The V gene lost 8 bases and the J gene lost 0 bases, with 17 bases spanning the gap. CDR3 DNA: TGTGCCAGTGACGGGGCAGGGAGGGCTAGCAATCAGCCCCAGCATTTT. Translation: CASDGAGRASNQPQHF.

This clonotype occurred many times. The V and J genes are TRBV7-8 and TRBJ2-2, with 8 bases fitting TRBD1. Germline trimming cut 5 bases from V and 5 bases from J; bases unmatched to any gene: 10. This CDR3 region has 16 residues. CDR1 and CDR2 from the germline V gene are SGHVS and FQNEAQ. CDR3 coding DNA: TGTGCCAGCAGCACCACAGGGGGAATGAATACCGGGGAGCTGTTTTTT. It is translated as CASSTTGGMNTGELFF. Using reference TRBV7-8 and TRBJ2-2 for the parts outside the CDR3, the full variable domain is GAGVSQSPRYKVAKRGQDVALRCDPISGHVSLFWYQQALGQGPEFLTYFQNEAQLDKSGLPSDRFFAERPEGSVSTLKIQRTQQEDSAVYLCASSTTGGMNTGELFFGEGSRLTVL.

This chain links TRBV5-6 with TRBJ1-2; D is perhaps TRBD1 (6 bases). V shed 4 bases and J shed 4 bases, with 8 bases lying between them. The CDR3 sequence is 12 residues long. Germline loops: CDR1 SGHDT, CDR2 YYEEEE. The CDR3 DNA sequence: TGTGCCAGCAGCCAGGGGACCTATGGCTACACCTTC. Its translation: CASSQGTYGYTF. The variable domain in full, with the rest retrieved from reference TRBV5-6 and TRBJ1-2, is DAGVTQSPTHLIKTRGQQVTLRCSPKSGHDTVSWYQQALGQGPQFIFQYYEEEERQRGNFPDRFSGHQFPNYSSELNVNALLLGDSALYLCASSQGTYGYTFGSGTRLTVV.

In its sample, this clonotype was seen many times. The chain couples TRBV27 to TRBJ2-7; the match to TRBD1 covers 9 bases. V shed 4 bases, J shed 2 bases, and the junction held 15 bases outside the gene matches. CDR3 length: 18 amino acids. The germline CDR1 and CDR2 sequences are MNHEY and SMNVEV (reference sequence). The CDR3 is CASSSKQGARGVPYEQYF. The CDR3 coding sequence is TGTGCCAGCAGTTCCAAACAGGGGGCGCGCGGAGTCCCCTACGAGCAGTACTTC.

This clonotype was recorded many times. The chain combines TRBV2 with TRBJ2-7; TRBD1 matches at 8 bases. The V gene's germline CDR1 is SNHLY and CDR2 FYNNEI. J gave up 3 bases and V 5 bases, and 9 bases lay outside the gene matches. This CDR3 has 15 residues. CDR3 loop: CASSPQGQANYEQYF. CDR3 coding DNA: TGTGCCAGCAGTCCCCAGGGACAGGCAAACTACGAGCAGTACTTC.

This clonotype was detected a few times. The chain uses TRBV10-3 and TRBJ2-1; 7 bases are shared with TRBD1. The germline V gene has CDR1 ENHRY and CDR2 SYGVKD. CDR3 length: 15 residues. V was pared by 3 bases and J by 5 bases, with 7 bases of the junction left unmatched. In nucleotides, the CDR3 is TGTGCCATCAGTGAAACAGGGGACCGAAACAATGAGCAGTTCTTC. It encodes CAISETGDRNNEQFF.

Of note for this clonotype: With only one base between it and a far larger clone, this is likely a read error. This chain joins TRBV7-6 and TRBJ2-3; 12 bases match TRBD2. This CDR3 is built from 16 residues. Germline trimming cut 5 bases from V and 9 bases from J; bases unmatched to any gene: 12. Germline V lookup: CDR1 SGHVS, CDR2 FNYEAQ. This CDR3 reads CASSQTSGRSDGTQYF. The CDR3 coding sequence is TGTGCCAGCAGCCAGACTAGCGGGAGATCAGACGGGACGCAGTATTTT. Based on the CDR3 plus reference TRBV7-6 and TRBJ2-3, the full variable domain is GAGVSQSPRYKVTKRGQDVALRCDPISGHVSLYWYRQALGQGPEFLTYFNYEAQQDKSGLPNDRFSAERPEGSISTLTIQRTEQRDSAMYRCASSQTSGRSDGTQYFGPGTRLTVL.

The chain uses TRBV20-1 and TRBJ2-1, with 14 bases identical to TRBD2. Germline V gives CDR1 DFQATT, CDR2 SNEGSKA (reference sequence). The CDR3 consists of 19 residues. Trimming at V came to 2 bases and at J to 4 bases, leaving 13 bases not matched to a gene. CDR3: CSARPRLAGGPGSYNEQFF. The DNA for the CDR3 is TGCAGTGCTAGACCTAGACTAGCGGGAGGGCCGGGCTCTTACAATGAGCAGTTCTTC.

This chain uses TRBV5-4 with TRBJ2-2, with D unresolved. The CDR3 length is 15 residues. Germline assignment: CDR1 SGHNT and CDR2 YYREEE (reference sequence). The V gene lost 0 bases and the J gene lost 0 bases, with 6 bases spanning the gap. CDR3: CASSLGSPNTGELFF. In DNA form, the CDR3 reads TGTGCCAGCAGCTTGGGCAGCCCGAACACCGGGGAGCTGTTTTTT.

There are many counts of this clonotype. The chain links TRBV10-3 to TRBJ1-1; 7 nucleotides match TRBD1. The CDR3 consists of 12 residues. CDR1 is ENHRY and CDR2 is SYGVKD in the germline V gene. J was trimmed by 6 bases and V by 3 bases; bases with no gene match: 1. The DNA of the CDR3 is TGTGCCATCAGTGAAGGGGGCTCTGAAGCTTTCTTT. It yields the protein CAISEGGSEAFF.

This clonotype has at least ten counts. The genes are TRBV3-1 and TRBJ2-7, with 8 bases lining up with TRBD2. This CDR3 region has 14 residues. Trimming removed 2 bases from V and 4 bases from J; junction bases left unmatched: 4. In germline, CDR1 is LGHDT, CDR2 YNNKEL (reference sequence). CDR3 nucleotide sequence: TGTGCCAGCAGCCAATGGACTAGCCCATACGAGCAGTACTTC. Its translation: CASSQWTSPYEQYF.

The chain joins TRBV19 to TRBJ2-7; perhaps TRBD2 as D (6 bases). The CDR3 is 14 residues long. Germline V lookup: CDR1 LNHDA, CDR2 SQIVND (reference sequence). The V gene lost 1 base and the J gene lost 1 base, with 8 bases spanning the gap. The CDR3 region is CASSIAEGSYEQYF. CDR3 nucleotide sequence: TGTGCCAGTAGTATAGCGGAGGGATCCTACGAGCAGTACTTC.

This sequence joins TRBV4-2 and TRBJ2-3; 11 bases line up with TRBD2. The CDR3 totals 17 residues. Germline V gene data show CDR1 as LGHNA and CDR2 as YNFKEQ. The ends lost 1 base at V and 2 bases at J; junction bases unmatched: 5. The CDR3 loop reads CASSQATSGRPTDTQYF. DNA of the CDR3: TGTGCCAGCAGCCAAGCAACTAGCGGGAGACCCACAGATACGCAGTATTTT.

This clonotype was picked up many times. The CDR3 nucleotides read TGTGCCAGCGGACTCCGGGGCGGGAGGGATTACAATGAGCAGTTCTTC. It encodes CASGLRGGRDYNEQFF. The genes are TRBV27 and TRBJ2-1; 9 bases fit TRBD2. Trimming took 8 bases from V and 4 from J; bases not matched to a gene: 12. This CDR3 is 16 amino acids long. Germline V lookup: CDR1 MNHEY, CDR2 SMNVEV (reference sequence).

This clonotype showed up many times. The chain combines TRBV30 with TRBJ2-2, with D uncertain. Germline-derived CDR1 and CDR2 are GTSNPN and SVGIG (reference sequence). The CDR3 is 12 amino acids. The ends were cut back, 2 bases at V and 8 bases at J, with 9 bases in the middle. The CDR3 sequence is CAWSLTSGELFF. The CDR3 DNA sequence: TGTGCCTGGAGTTTAACTTCTGGGGAGCTGTTTTTT.

A few counts support this clonotype. The CDR3 region is CASSQHREEAEAFF. Here the CDR3 DNA reads TGTGCCAGCAGCCAGCACAGGGAAGAGGCTGAAGCTTTCTTT. This chain links TRBV4-2 with TRBJ1-1; D might be TRBD1 (6 bases). Germline V gives CDR1 LGHNA, CDR2 YNFKEQ. CDR3 length: 14 amino acids. V was pared by 3 bases and J by 6 bases, with 14 bases between.

The chain uses TRBV12-3 or TRBV12-4 and TRBJ1-3, with D uncertain. This CDR3 is 15 amino acids long. V shed 6 bases and J shed 0 bases, with 12 bases lying between them. CDR3 loop: CASRQGEFSGNTIYF. In DNA, the CDR3 is TGTGCCAGCAGGCAAGGAGAATTCTCTGGAAACACCATATATTTT.

The chain carries TRBV30 and TRBJ1-2; a possible D gene is TRBD1 (5 bases). Looked up from germline, CDR1 is GTSNPN and CDR2 is SVGIG (reference sequence). V gave up 5 bases and J gave up 4 bases, with 17 bases separating them. CDR3 length: 14 residues. CDR3 in amino acids: CAWSSGPDGYGYTF. The DNA for the CDR3 is TGTGCCTGGTCCTCGGGGCCGGACGGCTATGGCTACACCTTC.

As concerns this clonotype: A much larger clone differs from this one at a single base, so this may be a read error. V and J are TRBV29-1 and TRBJ2-1; TRBD1 might be the D (7 bases). The CDR3 spans 15 residues. The germline V gene encodes CDR1 SQVTM and CDR2 ANQGSEA. V was clipped by 4 bases and J by 8 bases, with 21 bases between them. The CDR3 coding sequence is TGCAGCGTTGCCCCGGGGGACAGTGCTTACTATGAGCAGTTCTTC. Protein: CSVAPGDSAYYEQFF.

This clonotype has more than one count but fewer than ten. The chain links TRBV27 to TRBJ2-7; the D is unclear. The CDR3 has 11 amino acids. The germline V gene encodes CDR1 MNHEY and CDR2 SMNVEV (reference sequence). Trimming removed 10 bases from V and 3 bases from J, with 10 bases in between. The chain's CDR3 is CATREDYEQYF. For the CDR3, the DNA is TGTGCCACCAGAGAGGACTACGAGCAGTACTTC.

This clonotype occurred many times. The chain has TRBV6-2 or TRBV6-3 and TRBJ2-1; the match to TRBD2 covers 7 bases. V shed 5 bases and J 6 bases; nucleotides not matched to a gene: 22. Germline CDR1 and CDR2: MNHEY and SVGEGT. There are 19 residues in the CDR3. Here the CDR3 DNA reads TGTGCCAGCAGTCACCCCTCGGGTGCTAGCGGCCTGGAGGGCAATGAGCAGTTCTTC. Amino acid sequence: CASSHPSGASGLEGNEQFF.

The sample holds many counts of this clonotype. The chain recombines TRBV27 with TRBJ1-1; D perhaps matches TRBD1 (6 bases). V was pared by 6 bases and J by 3 bases, with 11 bases between. Germline lookup yields CDR1 MNHEY and CDR2 SMNVEV (reference sequence). This CDR3 region has 13 residues. CDR3 DNA sequence: TGTGCCAGCAGCGTAACAGGGTACACTGAAGCTTTCTTT. As protein: CASSVTGYTEAFF.

V is TRBV6-1 and J is TRBJ1-2; the D is unclear. The CDR3 runs to 11 residues. Germline V gene data show CDR1 as MNHNS and CDR2 as SASEGT. The V end was cut by 5 bases, the J end by 8 bases, with 9 bases between. CDR3 in DNA: TGTGCCAGCAGTCCCTCGGACGGCTACACCTTC. Its translation: CASSPSDGYTF.

This clonotype was detected ten times or more. The CDR3 DNA reads as TGTGCCAGCAGCTACCTAGCGGGAGTGGCCTACGAGCAGTACTTC. It translates to CASSYLAGVAYEQYF. The chain couples TRBV28 to TRBJ2-7, with 10 bases aligning to TRBD2. With 6 bases clipped from V and 2 bases from J, the junction kept 7 bases outside the gene matches. Germline assignment: CDR1 MDHEN and CDR2 SYDVKM. This CDR3 region has 15 residues.

A few counts support this clonotype. The chain uses TRBV20-1 and TRBJ2-5, with a tentative D call TRBD1 (7 bases). With 4 bases removed from V and 4 bases from J, the gap between germline ends came to 19 bases. The CDR3 has 15 amino acids. From germline, CDR1 is DFQATT and CDR2 SNEGSKA (reference sequence). CDR3 sequence reads: CSAKRTGGRRETQYF. In DNA form, the CDR3 reads TGCAGTGCTAAAAGGACAGGAGGGCGCAGAGAGACCCAGTACTTC.

This clonotype was seen ten or more times. The CDR3 reads CASSLGDGLGETQYF. CDR3 DNA sequence: TGTGCCAGCAGTCTCGGGGACGGCCTTGGGGAGACCCAGTACTTC. This chain uses TRBV12-3 or TRBV12-4 with TRBJ2-5; possibly TRBD1 or TRBD2 for D (5 bases each). V lost 5 bases, J lost 5 bases, and 18 bases lay in between. The CDR3 extends over 15 amino acids.

This clonotype was seen more than once but under ten times. V gene TRBV4-1 combines with J gene TRBJ2-7; 7 positions agree with TRBD1. The V gene end was trimmed by 2 bases and the J gene end by 0 bases; junction bases not matched to a gene: 1. Germline loops: CDR1 MGHRA, CDR2 YSYEKL. The CDR3 extends over 14 amino acids. This CDR3 is CASSQRTGSYEQYF. The CDR3 DNA follows: TGCGCCAGCAGCCAAAGGACAGGCTCCTACGAGCAGTACTTC.

The table lists this clonotype with many counts. The chain carries TRBV12-3 or TRBV12-4 and TRBJ1-1; D may be TRBD1 (5 bases). This CDR3 is built from 12 residues. V was clipped by 5 bases and J by 11 bases, with 15 bases between them. The CDR3 DNA reads TGTGCCAGCAGTCCACCGGGGGGGGATGCTTTCTTT. It encodes CASSPPGGDAFF.

This clonotype occurred a few times. V usage is TRBV20-1 and J usage is TRBJ2-1; 7 nucleotides align to TRBD2. The CDR3 runs to 13 residues. The germline V gene has CDR1 DFQATT and CDR2 SNEGSKA (reference sequence). The ends lost 5 bases at V and 8 bases at J; junction bases unmatched: 9. The CDR3 loop is CSAGGVSGHEQFF. In DNA, the CDR3 is TGCAGTGCTGGGGGGGTATCGGGGCATGAGCAGTTCTTC.

The sample holds many counts of this clonotype. The chain carries TRBV5-1 and TRBJ1-3, with D possibly TRBD1 on 5 matching bases. Trimming removed 2 bases from V and 4 bases from J, with 16 bases in between. CDR3 length equals 16 residues. The germline gives CDR1 SGHRS, CDR2 YFSETQ. CDR3 residues: CASSLGPPGTGNTIYF. The DNA for the CDR3 is TGCGCCAGCAGCTTAGGCCCCCCAGGGACCGGAAACACCATATATTTT.